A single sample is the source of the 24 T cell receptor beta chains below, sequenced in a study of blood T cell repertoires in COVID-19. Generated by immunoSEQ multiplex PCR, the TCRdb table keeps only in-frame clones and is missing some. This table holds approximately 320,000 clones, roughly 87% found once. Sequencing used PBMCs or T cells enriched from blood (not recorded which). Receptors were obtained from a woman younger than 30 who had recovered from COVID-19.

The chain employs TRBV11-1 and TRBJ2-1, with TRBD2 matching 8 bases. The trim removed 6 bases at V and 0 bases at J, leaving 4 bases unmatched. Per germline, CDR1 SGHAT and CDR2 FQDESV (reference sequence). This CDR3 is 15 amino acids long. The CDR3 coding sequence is TGTGCCAGCAGGACGGGGGGGAGCTCCTACAATGAGCAGTTCTTC. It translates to CASRTGGSSYNEQFF.

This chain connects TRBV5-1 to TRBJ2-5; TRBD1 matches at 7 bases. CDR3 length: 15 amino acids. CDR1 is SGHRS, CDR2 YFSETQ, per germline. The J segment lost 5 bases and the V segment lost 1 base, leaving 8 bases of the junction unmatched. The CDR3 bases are TGCGCCAGCAGCTTGAGGGGGCTCGGGCCGGAGACCCAGTACTTC. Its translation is CASSLRGLGPETQYF.

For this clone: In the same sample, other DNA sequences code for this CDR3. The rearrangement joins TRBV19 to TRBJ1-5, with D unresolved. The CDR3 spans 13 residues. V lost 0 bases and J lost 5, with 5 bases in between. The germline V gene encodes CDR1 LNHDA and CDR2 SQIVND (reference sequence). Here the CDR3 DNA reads TGTGCCAGTAGTATAGATCGAGATCAGCCCCAGCATTTT. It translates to CASSIDRDQPQHF.

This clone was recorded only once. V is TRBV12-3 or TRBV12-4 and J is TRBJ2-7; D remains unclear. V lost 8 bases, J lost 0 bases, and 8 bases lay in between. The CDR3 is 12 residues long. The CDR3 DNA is TGTGCCAGCGGTCTGAGCTCCTACGAGCAGTACTTC. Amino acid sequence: CASGLSSYEQYF.

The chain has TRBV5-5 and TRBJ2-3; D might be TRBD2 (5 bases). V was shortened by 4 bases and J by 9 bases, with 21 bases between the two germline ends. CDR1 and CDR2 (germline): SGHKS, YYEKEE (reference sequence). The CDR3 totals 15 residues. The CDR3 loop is CASSPTPIRGQTQYF. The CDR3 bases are TGTGCCAGCAGCCCTACACCCATCCGGGGTCAGACGCAGTATTTT.

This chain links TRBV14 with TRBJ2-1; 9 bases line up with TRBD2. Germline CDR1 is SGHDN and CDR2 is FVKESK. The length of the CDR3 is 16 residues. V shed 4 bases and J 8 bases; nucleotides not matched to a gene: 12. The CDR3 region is CASSPRGRGRAHEQFF. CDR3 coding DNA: TGTGCCAGCAGCCCGCGGGGCCGCGGGAGGGCCCATGAGCAGTTCTTC.

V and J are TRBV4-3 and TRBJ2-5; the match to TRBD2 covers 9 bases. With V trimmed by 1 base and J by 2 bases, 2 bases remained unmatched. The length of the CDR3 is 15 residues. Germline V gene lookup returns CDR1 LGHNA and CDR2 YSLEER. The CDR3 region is CASSQVTSGQETQYF. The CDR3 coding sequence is TGCGCCAGCAGCCAAGTAACTAGCGGGCAAGAGACCCAGTACTTC.

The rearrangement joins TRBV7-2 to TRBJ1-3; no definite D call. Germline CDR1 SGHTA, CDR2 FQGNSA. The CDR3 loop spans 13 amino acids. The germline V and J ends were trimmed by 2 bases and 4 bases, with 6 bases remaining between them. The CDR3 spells CASSLSLGNTIYF. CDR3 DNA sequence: TGTGCCAGCAGCTTATCTCTGGGAAACACCATATATTTT.

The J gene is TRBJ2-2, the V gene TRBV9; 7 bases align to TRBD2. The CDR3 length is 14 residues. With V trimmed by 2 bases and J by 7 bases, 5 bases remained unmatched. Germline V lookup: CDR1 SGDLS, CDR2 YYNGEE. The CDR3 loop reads CASSVRTSSGELFF. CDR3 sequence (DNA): TGTGCCAGCAGCGTCAGGACTAGTAGCGGGGAGCTGTTTTTT.

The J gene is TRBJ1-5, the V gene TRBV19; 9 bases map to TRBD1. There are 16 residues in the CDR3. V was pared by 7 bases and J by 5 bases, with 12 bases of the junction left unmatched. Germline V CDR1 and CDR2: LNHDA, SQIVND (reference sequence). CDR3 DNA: TGTGCCAGTAAGCCCGGGACAGGGAGGGGACATCAGCCCCAGCATTTT. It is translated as CASKPGTGRGHQPQHF. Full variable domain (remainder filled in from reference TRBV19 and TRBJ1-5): DGGITQSPKYLFRKEGQNVTLSCEQNLNHDAMYWYRQDPGQGLRLIYYSQIVNDFQKGDIAEGYSVSREKKESFPLTVTSAQKNPTAFYLCASKPGTGRGHQPQHFGDGTRLSIL.

The CDR3 loop reads CASSQDRGANTEAFF. The CDR3 coding sequence is TGTGCCAGCAGCCAAGACAGGGGAGCGAACACTGAAGCTTTCTTT. J is TRBJ1-1 and V is TRBV4-2, with a possible D match to TRBD1 (6 bases). Trimming cost V 0 bases and J 1 base, with 9 bases left between them. Germline assignment: CDR1 LGHNA and CDR2 YNFKEQ. This CDR3 is 15 amino acids long.

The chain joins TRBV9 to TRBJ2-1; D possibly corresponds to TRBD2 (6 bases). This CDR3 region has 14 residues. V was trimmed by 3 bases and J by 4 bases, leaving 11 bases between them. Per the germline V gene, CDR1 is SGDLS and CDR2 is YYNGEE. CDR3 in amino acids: CASSAGDQYNEQFF. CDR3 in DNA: TGTGCCAGCAGCGCGGGAGACCAATACAATGAGCAGTTCTTC.

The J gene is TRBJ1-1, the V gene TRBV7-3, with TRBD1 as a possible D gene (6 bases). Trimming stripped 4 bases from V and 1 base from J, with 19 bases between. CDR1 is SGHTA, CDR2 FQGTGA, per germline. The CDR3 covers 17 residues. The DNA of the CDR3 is TGTGCCAGCAGCTCCGGTCCCGGGACATATACGAACACTGAAGCTTTCTTT. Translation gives CASSSGPGTYTNTEAFF.

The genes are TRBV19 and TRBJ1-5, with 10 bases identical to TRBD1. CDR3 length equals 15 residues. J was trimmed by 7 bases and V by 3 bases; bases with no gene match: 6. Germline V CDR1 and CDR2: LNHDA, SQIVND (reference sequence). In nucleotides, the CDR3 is TGTGCCAGTAGTATTGACAGGGGGCTAGGGCAGCCCCAGCATTTT. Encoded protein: CASSIDRGLGQPQHF. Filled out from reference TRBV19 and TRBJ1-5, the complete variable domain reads DGGITQSPKYLFRKEGQNVTLSCEQNLNHDAMYWYRQDPGQGLRLIYYSQIVNDFQKGDIAEGYSVSREKKESFPLTVTSAQKNPTAFYLCASSIDRGLGQPQHFGDGTRLSIL.

CDR3 region: CASSGAGETFTQYF. In DNA, the CDR3 is TGTGCCAGCAGCGGGGCAGGGGAGACTTTCACGCAGTATTTT. This chain joins TRBV7-6 and TRBJ2-3; the D gene is possibly TRBD1 (6 bases). The germline gives CDR1 SGHVS, CDR2 FNYEAQ. Deletions cut 5 bases from V and 9 bases from J, with 18 bases between. The CDR3 totals 14 residues.

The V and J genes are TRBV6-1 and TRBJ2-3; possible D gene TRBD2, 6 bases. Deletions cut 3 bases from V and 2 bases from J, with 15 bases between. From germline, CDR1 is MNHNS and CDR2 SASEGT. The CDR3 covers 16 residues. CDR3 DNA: TGTGCCAGCAGTGACACGTGGGAGGTGAACACAGATACGCAGTATTTT. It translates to CASSDTWEVNTDTQYF.

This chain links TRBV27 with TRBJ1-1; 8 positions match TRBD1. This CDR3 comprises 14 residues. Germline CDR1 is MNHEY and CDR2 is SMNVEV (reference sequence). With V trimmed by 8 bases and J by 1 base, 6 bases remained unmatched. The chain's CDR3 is CASSSGTGNTEAFF. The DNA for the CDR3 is TGTGCCAGCTCATCCGGGACAGGGAACACTGAAGCTTTCTTT.

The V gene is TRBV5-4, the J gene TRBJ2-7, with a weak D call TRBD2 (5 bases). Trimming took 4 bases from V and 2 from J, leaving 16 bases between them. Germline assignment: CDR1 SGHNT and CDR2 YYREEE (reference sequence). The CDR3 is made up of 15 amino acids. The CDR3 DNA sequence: TGTGCCAGCAGCCCCGGAGGCAGTATCACCTACGAGCAGTACTTC. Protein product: CASSPGGSITYEQYF.

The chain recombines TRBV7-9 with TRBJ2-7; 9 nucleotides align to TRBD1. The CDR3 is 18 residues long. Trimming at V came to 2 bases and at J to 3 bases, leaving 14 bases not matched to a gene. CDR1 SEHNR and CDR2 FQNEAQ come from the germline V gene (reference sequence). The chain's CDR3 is CASSLFRGTGGSNYEQYF. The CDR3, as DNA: TGTGCCAGCAGCTTATTCCGAGGCACAGGGGGCTCGAACTACGAGCAGTACTTC.

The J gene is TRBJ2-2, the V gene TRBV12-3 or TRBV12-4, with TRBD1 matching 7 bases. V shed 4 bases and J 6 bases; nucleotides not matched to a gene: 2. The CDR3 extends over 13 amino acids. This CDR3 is CASSSTGSGELFF. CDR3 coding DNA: TGTGCCAGCAGTTCGACAGGGTCCGGGGAGCTGTTTTTT.

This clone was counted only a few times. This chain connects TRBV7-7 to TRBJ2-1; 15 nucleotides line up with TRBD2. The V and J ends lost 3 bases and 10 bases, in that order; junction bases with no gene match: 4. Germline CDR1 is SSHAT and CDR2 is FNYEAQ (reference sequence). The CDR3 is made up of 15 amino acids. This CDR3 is CASSFGLAGGEEQFF. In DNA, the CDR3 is TGTGCCAGCAGCTTCGGACTAGCGGGGGGGGAGGAGCAGTTCTTC.

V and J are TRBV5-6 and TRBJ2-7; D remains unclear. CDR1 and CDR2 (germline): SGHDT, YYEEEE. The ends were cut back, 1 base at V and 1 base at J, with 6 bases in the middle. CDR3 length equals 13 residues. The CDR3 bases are TGTGCCAGCAGCTTGCTGTTTTCCTACGAGCAGTACTTC. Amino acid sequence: CASSLLFSYEQYF.

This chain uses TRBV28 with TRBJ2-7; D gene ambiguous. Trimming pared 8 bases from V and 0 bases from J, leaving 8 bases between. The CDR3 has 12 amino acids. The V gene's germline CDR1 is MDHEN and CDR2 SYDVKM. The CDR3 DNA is TGTGCCAGCGCCGGGTACTCCTACGAGCAGTACTTC. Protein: CASAGYSYEQYF. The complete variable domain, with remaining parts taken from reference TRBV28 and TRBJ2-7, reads DVKVTQSSRYLVKRTGEKVFLECVQDMDHENMFWYRQDPGLGLRLIYFSYDVKMKEKGDIPEGYSVSREKKERFSLILESASTNQTSMYLCASAGYSYEQYFGPGTRLTVT.

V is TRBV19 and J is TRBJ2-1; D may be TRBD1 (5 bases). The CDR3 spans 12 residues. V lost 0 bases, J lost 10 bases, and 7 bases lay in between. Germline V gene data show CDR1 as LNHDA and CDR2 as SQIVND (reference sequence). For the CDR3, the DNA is TGTGCCAGTAGTATAGAAAGGGGCGAGCAGTTCTTC. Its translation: CASSIERGEQFF.